The 24 T cell receptor beta chains in this list originate from one sample, sequenced in a study of blood T cell repertoires in COVID-19 (dated by TCRdb to the early 2020s). The library was built by means of the immunoSEQ multiplex PCR assay. Not all clones reach the TCRdb copy of this immuneACCESS table, which keeps in-frame sequences only. Checked studies attribute under half of the gap to unresolved V genes and leave the rest unexplained. For this sample there are about 250,000 clones; roughly nine tenths appear just once. The ten largest account for around 1.5% of the sample. Sample: peripheral blood. Receptors were obtained from a woman aged 55-70 years who had recovered from COVID-19.

The chain links TRBV7-2 to TRBJ2-1; 8 bases line up with TRBD1. The CDR3 has 14 residues. Trimming cost V 4 bases and J 8 bases; bases outside gene matches: 7. Germline V gene lookup returns CDR1 SGHTA and CDR2 FQGNSA. The CDR3 DNA sequence: TGTGCCAGCAGCTGGGGCCAGGGGGCCCATGAGCAGTTCTTC. Protein product: CASSWGQGAHEQFF.

The chain carries TRBV5-1 and TRBJ2-1; 7 bases are shared with TRBD2. Germline values: CDR1 SGHRS, CDR2 YFSETQ. CDR3 length: 15 amino acids. V lost 1 base, J lost 1 base, and 2 bases stayed unmatched. The CDR3 loop is CASSLPGGSYNEQFF. CDR3 nucleotides: TGCGCCAGCAGCTTGCCGGGGGGTTCCTACAATGAGCAGTTCTTC.

The rearrangement uses TRBV11-3 and TRBJ2-5; TRBD2 matches at 14 bases. Germline CDR1 and CDR2: SGHNT and YENEEA. This CDR3 region has 16 residues. J gave up 3 bases and V 5 bases, and 5 bases lay outside the gene matches. As DNA, the CDR3 is TGTGCCAGCAGCCCGGGACTAGCGGGGGTTAAAGAGACCCAGTACTTC. Translating gives CASSPGLAGVKETQYF.

The genes are TRBV5-1 and TRBJ2-7, with D possibly being TRBD2 (6 bases). The CDR3 totals 14 residues. V lost 3 bases and J 4 bases, leaving 14 bases between the germline ends. Germline CDR1 and CDR2: SGHRS and YFSETQ. The CDR3 loop is CASSSEGRIYEQYF. The CDR3 DNA follows: TGCGCCAGCAGCTCGGAGGGACGGATTTACGAGCAGTACTTC.

CDR3 residues: CASSRDRGATGELFF. CDR3 DNA sequence: TGTGCCAGCAGCCGAGACAGGGGGGCCACCGGGGAGCTGTTTTTT. The chain uses TRBV7-8 and TRBJ2-2; TRBD1 matches 9 bases. This CDR3 comprises 15 residues. The germline CDR1 and CDR2 sequences are SGHVS and FQNEAQ. V dropped 5 bases and J dropped 4; count of bases not matched to a gene: 5.

The chain joins TRBV14 to TRBJ2-5; D remains unclear. CDR3 length: 13 residues. The germline V gene has CDR1 SGHDN and CDR2 FVKESK. The V end lost 2 bases, the J end lost 1 base, and 5 bases lay between the germline ends. The DNA of the CDR3 is TGTGCCAGCAGCCAAAGGAGCCAAGAGACCCAGTACTTC. Its protein product is CASSQRSQETQYF.

This clone has a single count. The rearrangement links TRBV27 to TRBJ1-2, with 9 bases matching TRBD1. With 7 bases clipped from V and 0 bases from J, the junction kept 9 bases outside the gene matches. CDR3 length: 16 amino acids. Germline-derived CDR1 and CDR2 are MNHEY and SMNVEV (reference sequence). The CDR3 sequence: CASTPVGTGSNYGYTF. CDR3 DNA sequence: TGTGCCAGCACCCCGGTTGGGACAGGGTCTAACTATGGCTACACCTTC.

This chain links TRBV28 with TRBJ1-1; TRBD1 matches 7 bases. The J segment lost 4 bases and the V segment lost 4 bases, leaving 6 bases of the junction unmatched. Germline V gene lookup returns CDR1 MDHEN and CDR2 SYDVKM. This CDR3 comprises 14 residues. CDR3 sequence reads: CASSSPTGSTEAFF. The CDR3 nucleotides are TGTGCCAGCAGTTCACCGACAGGGAGCACTGAAGCTTTCTTT. Full variable domain (outside the CDR3, taken from reference TRBV28 and TRBJ1-1): DVKVTQSSRYLVKRTGEKVFLECVQDMDHENMFWYRQDPGLGLRLIYFSYDVKMKEKGDIPEGYSVSREKKERFSLILESASTNQTSMYLCASSSPTGSTEAFFGQGTRLTVV.

The V gene is TRBV6-2 or TRBV6-3, the J gene TRBJ2-7, with 15 bases fitting TRBD2. Germline trimming cut 7 bases from V and 1 base from J; bases unmatched to any gene: 14. CDR3 length: 19 residues. CDR1 is MNHEY, CDR2 SVGEGT, per germline. CDR3 sequence: CASTPSPGLAGGNSYEQYF. CDR3 DNA sequence: TGTGCCAGCACCCCATCCCCGGGACTAGCGGGGGGAAATTCCTACGAGCAGTACTTC.

This chain joins TRBV7-9 and TRBJ1-2; no reliable D call. The V end was cut by 4 bases, the J end by 4 bases, with 19 bases between. The germline V gene has CDR1 SEHNR and CDR2 FQNEAQ (reference sequence). This CDR3 has 16 amino acids. CDR3 DNA: TGTGCCAGCAGCTCAGGAGCTGCACCCGAGGGCTATGGCTACACCTTC. Translation: CASSSGAAPEGYGYTF.

The rearrangement joins TRBV18 to TRBJ2-3; 9 bases align to TRBD2. The length of the CDR3 is 16 residues. The trim removed 3 bases at V and 5 bases at J, leaving 9 bases unmatched. Germline CDR1 reads KGHSH; CDR2 reads LQKENI. The CDR3 here is CASSPRLAGSVDTQYF. The CDR3 bases are TGTGCCAGCTCACCGCGTCTAGCGGGGTCGGTAGATACGCAGTATTTT.

The genes are TRBV7-2 and TRBJ1-2; 7 nucleotides match TRBD1. Germline CDR1 reads SGHTA; CDR2 reads FQGNSA. This CDR3 is 15 amino acids long. J was trimmed by 8 bases and V by 1 base; bases with no gene match: 10. The DNA of the CDR3 is TGTGCCAGCAGCTTAGATGGGCAGGGGGTGGGAGGCTACACCTTC. It translates to CASSLDGQGVGGYTF.

This clone was seen just once. The chain joins TRBV6-5 to TRBJ1-3, with 7 bases lining up with TRBD1. The V and J ends lost 0 bases and 3 bases, in that order; junction bases with no gene match: 2. This CDR3 is 15 amino acids long. Per germline, CDR1 MNHEY and CDR2 SVGAGI. CDR3 DNA: TGTGCCAGCAGTTACTCGACAGGGAATGGAAACACCATATATTTT. As protein: CASSYSTGNGNTIYF.

The J gene is TRBJ1-3, the V gene TRBV18, with a weak D call TRBD1 (5 bases). With 3 bases removed from V and 5 bases from J, the gap between germline ends came to 8 bases. CDR1 and CDR2 (germline): KGHSH, LQKENI. This CDR3 region has 13 residues. As DNA, the CDR3 is TGTGCCAGCTCACCGGAGGGGCGAAACACCATATATTTT. Translated, it gives CASSPEGRNTIYF.

V gene TRBV19 combines with J gene TRBJ2-7, with 8 bases identical to TRBD1. The germline gives CDR1 LNHDA, CDR2 SQIVND (reference sequence). This CDR3 spans 14 amino acids. V gave up 4 bases and J gave up 4 bases; unmatched junction bases: 6. The CDR3, as DNA: TGTGCCAGTAGTACCCAGGGGGCCGCTTACGAGCAGTACTTC. It translates to CASSTQGAAYEQYF.

The chain links TRBV10-2 to TRBJ2-1, with TRBD2 matching 9 bases. Germline trimming cut 6 bases from V and 1 base from J; bases unmatched to any gene: 4. The CDR3 has 15 residues. Germline V gene lookup returns CDR1 WSHSY and CDR2 SAAADI. The CDR3 DNA reads TGCGCCAGCAGCGCCACTAGCGGGTCCTACAATGAGCAGTTCTTC. Translated, it gives CASSATSGSYNEQFF.

The chain is built from TRBV5-1 and TRBJ1-1; tentatively, D is TRBD1 (6 bases). V was cut by 0 bases and J by 0 bases, with 15 bases left in between. The CDR3 is 17 amino acids. Germline assignment: CDR1 SGHRS and CDR2 YFSETQ. In DNA, the CDR3 is TGCGCCAGCAGCTTGGCCAGGGGCCCAGACATGAACACTGAAGCTTTCTTT. It encodes CASSLARGPDMNTEAFF.

The rearrangement joins TRBV4-2 to TRBJ2-7; 7 bases fit TRBD2. The CDR3 loop spans 16 amino acids. Per the germline V gene, CDR1 is LGHNA and CDR2 is YNFKEQ. Germline trimming cut 0 bases from V and 0 bases from J; bases unmatched to any gene: 5. The CDR3 here is CASSQDDRGGSYEQYF. The CDR3 coding sequence is TGTGCCAGCAGCCAAGATGATCGCGGGGGCTCCTACGAGCAGTACTTC.

This clone has just one count. CDR3 sequence reads: CASSYLAGGQGTQYF. CDR3 DNA: TGTGCCAGCAGCTATCTAGCGGGGGGGCAAGGCACCCAGTACTTC. V gene TRBV11-3 combines with J gene TRBJ2-5, with TRBD2 matching over 12 bases. This CDR3 is 15 amino acids long. The germline V gene encodes CDR1 SGHNT and CDR2 YENEEA. With 4 bases clipped from V and 8 bases from J, the junction kept 8 bases outside the gene matches.

The rearrangement joins TRBV5-1 to TRBJ2-2, with 9 bases aligning to TRBD1. CDR3 length: 15 amino acids. V trimming: 3 bases; J trimming: 3 bases; junction bases outside the gene matches: 3. The V gene's germline CDR1 is SGHRS and CDR2 YFSETQ. The CDR3 protein is CASSYDRGDTGELFF. Here the CDR3 DNA reads TGCGCCAGCAGCTACGACAGGGGGGACACCGGGGAGCTGTTTTTT.

The gene calls are TRBV4-1 and TRBJ1-4, with no clear D. V lost 3 bases and J lost 6, with 8 bases in between. Looked up from germline, CDR1 is MGHRA and CDR2 is YSYEKL. The CDR3 covers 13 residues. The DNA for the CDR3 is TGCGCCAGCAGCCACTCCTTCGATGAAAAACTGTTTTTT. This encodes CASSHSFDEKLFF.

The CDR3 DNA reads TGTGCCAGCAGCTTAGATGTGGAGAGCACTGAAGCTTTCTTT. Translation gives CASSLDVESTEAFF. V usage is TRBV7-6 and J usage is TRBJ1-1; D gene ambiguous. Germline V gene sequence: CDR1 SGHVS, CDR2 FNYEAQ. This CDR3 is 14 amino acids long. The V end was cut by 1 base, the J end by 4 bases, with 10 bases between. The complete variable domain, with remaining parts taken from reference TRBV7-6 and TRBJ1-1, reads GAGVSQSPRYKVTKRGQDVALRCDPISGHVSLYWYRQALGQGPEFLTYFNYEAQQDKSGLPNDRFSAERPEGSISTLTIQRTEQRDSAMYRCASSLDVESTEAFFGQGTRLTVV.

The gene calls are TRBV24-1 and TRBJ2-5; 11 bases agree with TRBD1. The CDR3 is made up of 15 amino acids. Trimming took 3 bases from V and 5 from J; bases not matched to a gene: 4. The V gene's germline CDR1 is KGHDR and CDR2 SFDVKD. The CDR3 DNA sequence: TGTGCCACCAGTGATACGGACAGGGGGCCTGAGACCCAGTACTTC. Its translation: CATSDTDRGPETQYF.

V is TRBV7-9 and J is TRBJ1-4; D is undetermined. The germline gives CDR1 SEHNR, CDR2 FQNEAQ (reference sequence). V dropped 1 base and J dropped 7 bases, with 13 bases sitting between them. The CDR3 covers 15 residues. CDR3 loop: CASSLGEGRVEKLFF. In DNA, the CDR3 is TGTGCCAGCAGCTTAGGGGAGGGAAGGGTTGAAAAACTGTTTTTT. Full variable domain (outside the CDR3, taken from reference TRBV7-9 and TRBJ1-4): DTGVSQNPRHKITKRGQNVTFRCDPISEHNRLYWYRQTLGQGPEFLTYFQNEAQLEKSRLLSDRFSAERPKGSFSTLEIQRTEQGDSAMYLCASSLGEGRVEKLFFGSGTQLSVL.